This T cell receptor (beta chain) stems from a study of shared clonotypes between healthy human individuals (dated by TCRdb to 2020 to 2021). For the wider study: Three men and two women, aged 18 to 49 years, made up the cohort. The study deeply sequenced blood TCR repertoires of about 5 healthy adults to estimate repertoire size and the extent of clonotype sharing between individuals. Per donor, leukapheresis produced somewhere between about 0.85 and 9.5 billion PBMCs. To increase sequencing depth and limit assay-specific biases, TCR repertoire library preparation and sequencing were carried out by different laboratories using diverse techniques. For each donor, three plates each were used for CD4 naive and CD4 memory, two plates were used for CD8 naive, and one plate was used for CD8 memory. On the study overall, not on this receptor specifically: The genetic and exposure-history diversity represented was limited by the small number of donors. Estimated clonotype richness was generally larger for naive than for memory subsets. Higher generation probabilities were observed for clonotypes shared by all four sorted-subset donors than for non-shared clonotypes. Rarefaction of sorted-subset datasets indicated incomplete sequencing despite the large sequencing depth. Sampling was limited to blood, and TCR repertoires in tissue likely differ from TCR repertoires in blood. Pairwise subsampling led to the expectation that sequencing depth would affect the degree of clonotype sharing among donors. Sharing across a few donors was observed for around 5% of naive CD4, over 3% of naive CD8, about 2.3% of memory CD4, and about 0.38% of memory CD8 clonotypes.

The donors were healthy, HIV-negative adults who had no recently reported acute infections or vaccinations. Every donor was a Caucasian adult residing in Nashville, Tennessee, USA. CD4+ T cells were enriched through magnetic negative selection, after which naive cells were positively selected on CD45RA and the remaining negative fraction served as the memory subset. Blood was obtained by leukapheresis, after which PBMCs were separated by Ficoll-Histopaque density gradient centrifugation and cryopreserved in liquid nitrogen vapor phase. Analytical flow cytometry was used to check the purity and quantity of each magnetically sorted T cell population. From each sorted fraction, genomic DNA was isolated and quantified by UV absorbance on a Nanodrop 2000c. TCR CDR3 regions were amplified from genomic DNA by multiplex PCR using the deep immunoSEQ assay. Genomic DNA extracted from each cell subset was distributed evenly over all wells of several immunoSEQ 96-well plates, and each plate served as one replicate. For sorted subsets, each replicate PCR was loaded with approximately 0.2 ug genomic DNA, equivalent to some 27,000 T cell genomes. Purified libraries were measured with a Qubit 3.0 fluorometer, size-checked on a Bioanalyzer 2100, and measured again with the KAPA Library Quantification kit. Each immunoSEQ 96-well plate was sequenced on its own single-read 150-cycle Illumina NextSeq 550 flow cell. As for how the authors treated the data: Because the immunoSEQ output included only junctional sequences and no quality scores, the filtering could not be the same as the filtering used for full-length reads. Sequences were annotated with PyIR, a Python wrapper for IgBLAST v1.9, and V/J genes and CDR3 were assigned using IMGT germline references. Any read was removed if the V/J assignment was weak (E-value above 1e-6), the CDR3 was missing, or the read contained stop codons, out-of-frame junctions, or ambiguous translated residues. V3J clonotypes were defined as sequences sharing an identical inferred V gene, J gene, and CDR3 amino acid sequence. Percentage overlap between repertoires was computed as shared unique clonotypes divided by the size of the smaller repertoire. Repertoire richness was assessed with RTK rarefaction, the Chao1 estimator, and Recon v2.1 estimates of unobserved clonotypes. Generation probabilities were computed with OLGA for all TCRbeta clonotypes obtained by the gDNA method from a few donors. The immuneACCESS repertoire file appears here via TCRdb, limited to in-frame rearrangements. These files lack a portion of the clones; in checked studies, under half of the deficit traces to unresolved V genes, and the cause of the others is not known. The DNA gave D and trimming, while V, J and clone size come from that table. The sample yields about 1.1 million clones; 60% to 85% were counted once. Of the sample, 0.7% to 0.95% is held by the ten largest clones.

Comment on this clone: The antigen it binds to is not known. Base qualities were left out, and no much larger clone turns up one base away.

Including cysteine and phenylalanine, the CDR3 has 14 amino acids. Only the CDR3 DNA stays, 42 bases, in frame from base 1. Trimming leaves V shorter by 0 bases and J shorter by 4 bases, with the junction holding 1 base beyond the gene matches. In the germline V gene, CDR1 corresponds to MGHRA and CDR2 to YSYEKL. This clonotype originated in a man in his late teens or twenties in good health. Some clones in this sample may be carry-over from other donors' samples. Material: memory CD4+ T cells from PBMCs. Read against the paper, the sample's cell subset or site label means: CD45RA-negative fraction. The V and J segments used are TRBV4-1 and TRBJ2-5, and TRBD1 aligns with 8 junction nucleotides. The DNA is as follows: TGCGCCAGCAGCCAAGAGGGGACAGGAGAGACCCAGTACTTC. Its protein is CASSQEGTGETQYF.